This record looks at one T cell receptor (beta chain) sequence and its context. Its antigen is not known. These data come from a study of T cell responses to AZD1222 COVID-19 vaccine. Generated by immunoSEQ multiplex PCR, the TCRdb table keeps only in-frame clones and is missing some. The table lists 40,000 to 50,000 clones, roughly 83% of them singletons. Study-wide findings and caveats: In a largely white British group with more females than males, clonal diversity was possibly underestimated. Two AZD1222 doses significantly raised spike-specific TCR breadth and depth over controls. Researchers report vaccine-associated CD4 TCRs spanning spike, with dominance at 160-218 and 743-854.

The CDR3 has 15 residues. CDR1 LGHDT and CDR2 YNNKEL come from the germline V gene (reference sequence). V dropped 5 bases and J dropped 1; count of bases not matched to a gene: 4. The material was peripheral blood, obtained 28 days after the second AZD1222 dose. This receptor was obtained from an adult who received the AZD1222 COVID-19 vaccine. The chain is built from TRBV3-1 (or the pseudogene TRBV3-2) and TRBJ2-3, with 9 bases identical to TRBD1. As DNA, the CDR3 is TGTGCCAGCAGCACCCGGACAGGGGGCACAGATACGCAGTATTTT. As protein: CASSTRTGGTDTQYF.